Listed below are T cell receptor beta chains from one sample, sequenced in a study of HIV-infected patients and healthy controls. One entry per CDR3 protein, called by TCRdb with MiXCR from the 5' RACE reads. The repertoire holds more than 15,000 distinct CDR3 sequences, with more than 10% as singletons. The sequenced material came from blood. These TCRs come from an adult in good health. CDR3s include the opening cysteine and the closing phenylalanine or tryptophan. A D gene is named only where the DNA matches it firmly. Clone size is stated in some rows and not others, as once, few, many or a class when expanded.

d_gene	abundance	j_gene	v_gene	CDR3aa	CDR3nt
TRBD2	NA	TRBJ2-3	TRBV29-1	CSVDSGGTDTQYF	TGCAGCGTTGACAGCGGGGGAACAGATACGCAGTATTTT
NA	NA	TRBJ1-1	TRBV6-2/TRBV6-3	CASSPRGSGTEAFF	TGTGCCAGCAGTCCAAGGGGCTCGGGAACTGAAGCTTTCTTT
NA	many	TRBJ2-3	TRBV20-1	CSARDNGGGADTQYF	TGCAGTGCTAGAGACAACGGGGGAGGTGCAGATACGCAGTATTTT
NA	many	TRBJ1-4	TRBV27	CASSINPPSWGGKLFF	TGTGCCAGCAGTATTAATCCCCCCTCGTGGGGGGGAAAACTGTTTTTT
NA	many	TRBJ1-1	TRBV6-2/TRBV6-3	CASSYGSHTEAFF	TGTGCCAGCAGTTACGGGAGTCACACTGAAGCTTTCTTT
NA	medium-sized	TRBJ1-6	TRBV11-3	CASSYTSNNSPLHF	TGTGCCAGCAGCTACACAAGCAATAATTCACCCCTCCACTTT
TRBD1	many	TRBJ1-5	TRBV19	CASSSSDRGFVQPQHF	TGTGCCAGTAGTTCTTCCGACAGGGGGTTTGTTCAGCCCCAGCATTTT
TRBD2	NA	TRBJ2-7	TRBV11-2	CASSSNRGLGLAGDSEQYF	TGTGCCAGCAGCTCTAACAGGGGATTGGGACTAGCGGGGGATTCCGAGCAGTACTTC
NA	many	TRBJ1-6	TRBV20-1	CSASGLGSTNSPLHF	TGCAGTGCTAGTGGGCTCGGCAGTACTAATTCACCCCTCCACTTT
TRBD1	many	TRBJ1-1	TRBV6-1	CASTGQGLSNTEAFF	TGTGCCAGCACGGGACAGGGTCTTTCGAACACTGAAGCTTTCTTT
NA	few	TRBJ2-2	TRBV29-1	CSAITGSTGELFF	TGCAGCGCGATTACAGGGTCCACCGGGGAGCTGTTTTTT
NA	many	TRBJ2-7	TRBV2	CASRRRDFEQYF	TGTGCCAGCCGCCGGCGGGACTTCGAGCAGTACTTC
TRBD1	few	TRBJ1-1	TRBV5-1	CASSFLGQGNEAFF	TGCGCCAGCAGCTTTTTAGGACAGGGAAATGAAGCTTTCTTT
NA	many	TRBJ2-7	TRBV6-1	CASRAPPRGSYEQYF	TGTGCCAGCAGGGCCCCCCCGAGGGGGAGCTACGAGCAGTACTTC
NA	many	TRBJ1-1	TRBV6-2/TRBV6-3	CASSAPGLRGTEAFF	TGTGCCAGCAGCGCCCCGGGACTCCGAGGCACTGAAGCTTTCTTT
NA	many	TRBJ1-1	TRBV15	CATSRDLGGPEAFF	TGTGCCACCAGCAGAGATCTGGGGGGCCCTGAAGCTTTCTTT
NA	NA	TRBJ2-5	TRBV5-1	CASSTGRQETQYF	TGCGCCAGCAGCACGGGACGTCAAGAGACCCAGTACTTC
TRBD2	few	TRBJ2-3	TRBV6-2/TRBV6-3	CASSYWASGDTQYF	TGTGCCAGCAGTTACTGGGCTAGCGGGGATACGCAGTATTTT
NA	NA	TRBJ2-7	TRBV4-3	CASSFGGADEQYF	TGCGCCAGCAGCTTCGGGGGCGCGGACGAGCAGTACTTC
NA	few	TRBJ2-2	TRBV7-3	CASSFRTGELFF	TGTGCCAGCAGCTTCCGAACCGGGGAGCTGTTTTTT
TRBD1	many	TRBJ1-2	TRBV4-1	CASRGTGAGGYTF	TGCGCCAGCAGAGGGACAGGGGCAGGTGGCTACACCTTC
NA	many	TRBJ2-7	TRBV6-2/TRBV6-3	CASSYGGRTLTYEQYF	TGTGCCAGCAGTTATGGCGGAAGGACCTTAACCTACGAGCAGTACTTC
NA	medium-sized	TRBJ2-3	TRBV9	CASSVVEWGPTDTQYF	TGTGCCAGCAGCGTAGTGGAGTGGGGGCCCACAGATACGCAGTATTTT
NA	NA	TRBJ1-1	TRBV5-1	CASSLAQTQGTEAFF	TGCGCCAGCAGCTTGGCTCAGACTCAGGGTACTGAAGCTTTCTTT
TRBD1	many	TRBJ1-1	TRBV5-6	CASSFWTGAFNTEAFF	TGTGCCAGCAGCTTCTGGACAGGGGCGTTTAACACTGAAGCTTTCTTT
NA	NA	TRBJ2-3	TRBV12-3/TRBV12-4	CASTLILRDVRTDTQYF	TGTGCCAGCACTCTCATACTCCGGGACGTCAGGACAGATACGCAGTATTTT
TRBD1	NA	TRBJ1-1	TRBV7-9	CASSLAGTGDPEAFF	TGTGCCAGCAGCTTAGCTGGGACAGGGGATCCTGAAGCTTTCTTT
NA	few	TRBJ2-2	TRBV23-1	CASRGSRENTGELFF	TGCGCCAGCAGGGGGAGTAGGGAGAACACCGGGGAGCTGTTTTTT
TRBD2	NA	TRBJ2-7	TRBV20-1	CSAPSSGGFPYEQYF	TGCAGTGCCCCATCTAGCGGGGGGTTTCCCTACGAGCAGTACTTC
NA	many	TRBJ2-7	TRBV7-2	CASSSRGTQSYEQYF	TGTGCCAGCAGCTCCCGGGGGACCCAATCCTACGAGCAGTACTTC
TRBD1	NA	TRBJ1-5	TRBV6-6	CASIGAPGQGIHSNQPQHF	TGTGCCAGTATTGGGGCTCCGGGACAGGGCATTCATAGCAATCAGCCCCAGCATTTT
NA	many	TRBJ1-4	TRBV6-2/TRBV6-3	CASSRAGATNEKLFF	TGTGCCAGCAGCCGAGCAGGGGCTACTAATGAAAAACTGTTTTTT
NA	many	TRBJ1-3	TRBV18	CASSPVAQSGNTIYF	TGTGCCAGCTCACCCGTGGCCCAAAGCGGAAACACCATATATTTT
NA	many	TRBJ1-1	TRBV5-5	CASSLDGGWGTEAFF	TGTGCCAGCAGCTTGGATGGGGGTTGGGGCACTGAAGCTTTCTTT
TRBD2	NA	TRBJ2-1	TRBV28	CASSLLAGGYNEQFF	TGTGCCAGCAGCCTCCTAGCGGGGGGCTACAATGAGCAGTTCTTC
NA	NA	TRBJ1-1	TRBV7-3	CASSLRMGTEAFF	TGTGCCAGCAGCTTGCGGATGGGGACTGAAGCTTTCTTT
TRBD2	few	TRBJ2-5	TRBV6-1	CASSTNSGGGYGETQYF	TGTGCCAGCAGTACCAACAGCGGGGGAGGGTACGGAGAGACCCAGTACTTC
NA	NA	TRBJ2-7	TRBV18	CASSPRGFEQYF	TGTGCCAGCTCACCACGAGGGTTCGAGCAGTACTTC
NA	NA	TRBJ1-1	TRBV6-5	CASRIRRANTEAFF	TGTGCCAGCAGGATAAGACGGGCGAACACTGAAGCTTTCTTT
NA	many	TRBJ1-3	TRBV19	CASSSFIGISSGNTIYF	TGTGCCAGTAGTTCCTTCATAGGGATCAGCTCTGGAAACACCATATATTTT
NA	few	TRBJ2-6	TRBV6-1	CASRGHHSSGANVLTF	TGTGCCAGCAGAGGACACCATAGCTCTGGGGCCAACGTCCTGACTTTC
TRBD1	few	TRBJ1-5	TRBV12-3/TRBV12-4	CASSFRGQGASSNQPQHF	TGTGCCAGCAGTTTCAGGGGACAGGGGGCTTCTAGCAATCAGCCCCAGCATTTT
NA	many	TRBJ2-7	TRBV7-9	CASITGSGKHYEQYF	TGTGCCAGCATTACAGGGTCGGGGAAACACTACGAGCAGTACTTC
NA	NA	TRBJ2-5	TRBV7-3	CASSPGLQGEETQYF	TGTGCCAGCAGCCCGGGACTCCAGGGGGAAGAGACCCAGTACTTC
NA	NA	TRBJ2-3	TRBV20-1	CSARDPRWVADTQYF	TGCAGTGCTAGAGACCCCCGGTGGGTCGCAGATACGCAGTATTTT
NA	medium-sized	TRBJ1-5	TRBV20-1	CSAPRNSDHHLNQPQHF	TGCAGTGCCCCTAGGAACAGCGATCACCATCTCAATCAGCCCCAGCATTTT